The rows below give T cell receptor beta chains drawn from one sample of a study of yellow fever vaccine responses in identical twins. MiXCR was run by TCRdb on the RT-PCR reads, yielding one entry per CDR3 protein. The data show fewer than 3,000 distinct CDR3 sequences, with roughly 82% seen just once and less than 6.5% held by the top ten. Sample: T cells from blood (PBMCs), unsorted or a sorted subset (not recorded which), taken before or after yellow fever vaccination (not recorded which). Every receptor here comes from a woman younger than 35 who received the yellow fever vaccine. Each CDR3 is given with its conserved first and last residue. The order of the fields is V gene, CDR3 length, clone size, J gene, D gene, CDR3 DNA, CDR3 protein. A D gene is named only where the DNA matches it firmly. Size is omitted from some rows. Given values are once, few, many or a class for expanded clones.

TRBV11-1	17	once	TRBJ1-5	-	TGTGCCAGCAGCTTAGCGGGCACCCCGGAGCCGGATCAGCCCCAGCATTTT	CASSLAGTPEPDQPQHF
TRBV9	13	once	TRBJ2-5	-	TGTGCCAGCATGCACTCAAAGAAGGAGACCCAGTACTTC	CASMHSKKETQYF
TRBV19	16	-	TRBJ2-4	TRBD2	TGTGCCAGTACCCTGCCCCGGGAGGGCCTGAAAAACATTCAGTACTTC	CASTLPREGLKNIQYF
TRBV29-1	13	-	TRBJ2-1	TRBD1	TGCAGCGTTGCGCTGGGACAGCACAATGAGCAGTTCTTC	CSVALGQHNEQFF
TRBV27	13	-	TRBJ2-5	-	TGTGCCAGCAGTATGGGGACCGAAGAGACCCAGTACTTC	CASSMGTEETQYF
TRBV11-3	13	-	TRBJ2-2	-	TGTGCCAGCAGCTCAACTGCCGCCGGGGAGCTGTTTTTT	CASSSTAAGELFF
TRBV11-1	12	-	TRBJ2-7	-	TGTGCCAGCAGCTCCGGCTCCTACGAGCAGTACTTC	CASSSGSYEQYF
TRBV5-6	14	once	TRBJ2-7	TRBD2	TGTGCCAGCAGTTCCCGACTAGCGGGCCGCGAGCAGTACTTC	CASSSRLAGREQYF
TRBV12-3/TRBV12-4	14	-	TRBJ2-1	-	TGTGCCAGCAGCCCCTCCCCGTGGCAGATTGAGCAGTTCTTC	CASSPSPWQIEQFF
TRBV29-1	10	-	TRBJ2-1	-	TGCAGCGTTGGTCCTTATGAGCAGTTCTTC	CSVGPYEQFF
TRBV2	15	-	TRBJ2-1	TRBD1	TGTGCCAGCATTCGACAGGGGACGTCCTACAATGAGCAGTTCTTC	CASIRQGTSYNEQFF
TRBV7-9	13	-	TRBJ1-2	-	TGTGCCAGCAGCGCACTGGATAACTATGGCTACACCTTC	CASSALDNYGYTF
TRBV29-1	12	-	TRBJ2-7	-	TGCAGCGTTGAAGAGAGCTCCTACGAGCAGTACTTC	CSVEESSYEQYF
TRBV6-2/TRBV6-3	14	-	TRBJ2-3	-	TGTGCCAGCAGTTACACCGAGGGGCCAGATACGCAGTATTTT	CASSYTEGPDTQYF
TRBV11-1	15	-	TRBJ1-2	TRBD1	TGTGCCAGCAGCTCAACGACAGGGTTTAACTATGGCTACACCTTC	CASSSTTGFNYGYTF
TRBV20-1	14	-	TRBJ2-7	-	TGCAGTGCTAGAGATCCCGGTAGCTCCTACGAGCAGTACTTC	CSARDPGSSYEQYF
TRBV11-3	14	few	TRBJ2-1	TRBD2	TGTGCCAGCACCTTAACTAGCGGTTACAATGAGCAGTTCTTC	CASTLTSGYNEQFF
TRBV28	16	-	TRBJ2-2	TRBD1	TGTGCCAGCACCCATGGGGGGACAGGGGGCCCCGGGGAGCTGTTTTTT	CASTHGGTGGPGELFF
TRBV4-2	14	-	TRBJ2-7	-	TGTGCCAGCAGCCAGGGGGGGCAGAGCTACGAGCAGTACTTC	CASSQGGQSYEQYF
TRBV11-1	15	-	TRBJ2-2	-	TGTGCCAGCAGCTCCAGTATCCTGAACACCGGGGAGCTGTTTTTT	CASSSSILNTGELFF
TRBV2	15	-	TRBJ2-3	-	TGTGCCAGCAGTGAAACCACAACTAGCACAGATACGCAGTATTTT	CASSETTTSTDTQYF
TRBV27	14	-	TRBJ2-2	-	TGTGCCAGCAGTGCAAACCTTAACACCGGGGAGCTGTTTTTT	CASSANLNTGELFF
TRBV11-1	16	-	TRBJ2-5	TRBD1	TGTGCCAGCAGCTTGGGGGACAGCTCCTACCAAGAGACCCAGTACTTC	CASSLGDSSYQETQYF
TRBV5-1	15	-	TRBJ2-1	TRBD1	TGCGCCAGCAGCTTCGAGACAGGGGTTTACAATGAGCAGTTCTTC	CASSFETGVYNEQFF
TRBV4-3	13	-	TRBJ2-7	-	TGCGCCAGCAGCCAAGACGGCGGTTACGAGCAGTACTTC	CASSQDGGYEQYF
TRBV7-6	17	-	TRBJ1-1	-	TGTGCCAGCAGCGCCCCCCAGGGAGGTGGGATGAACACTGAAGCTTTCTTT	CASSAPQGGGMNTEAFF
TRBV29-1	13	-	TRBJ2-7	-	TGCAGCGTCCCTGACCCTAGCTCCTACGAGCAGTACTTC	CSVPDPSSYEQYF
TRBV12-3/TRBV12-4	14	-	TRBJ2-3	-	TGTGCCAGCAGGCAATGGGGGGGCGAAGATACGCAGTATTTT	CASRQWGGEDTQYF
TRBV25-1	17	-	TRBJ2-1	-	TGTGCCAGCAGTCCCTTGGCCGGGGGCGAGGCCTACAATGAGCAGTTCTTC	CASSPLAGGEAYNEQFF
TRBV28	11	-	TRBJ1-2	-	TGTGCCAGCAGTTCATCTTATGGCTACACCTTC	CASSSSYGYTF
TRBV12-3/TRBV12-4	15	-	TRBJ2-1	-	TGTGCCAGCAGTTTTACCATTCAGGGACTGGGTGAGCAGTTCTTC	CASSFTIQGLGEQFF
TRBV11-1	15	few	TRBJ2-7	-	TGTGCCAGCAGCCGCGAAGGGGTGACCTTCGACGAGCAGTACTTC	CASSREGVTFDEQYF
TRBV11-1	15	few	TRBJ1-1	-	TGTGCCAGCAGCATAAACAGGGTGCTGAACACTGAAGCTTTCTTT	CASSINRVLNTEAFF
TRBV5-4	14	-	TRBJ2-7	-	TGTGCCAGCAGCTGGTCCGAGGGTTCCTACGAGCAGTACTTC	CASSWSEGSYEQYF
TRBV7-6	15	-	TRBJ1-1	-	TGTGCCAGCAGCTTATCGCCTGAAGGGAAGTGGTTTGCTTTCTTT	CASSLSPEGKWFAFF
TRBV7-3	13	-	TRBJ2-1	-	TGTGCCAGCAGCCGCAGCTCCTACAATGAGCAGTTCTTC	CASSRSSYNEQFF
TRBV11-1	16	-	TRBJ1-2	TRBD1	TGTGCCAGCAGCTTAGCCGGACAGGGGAAGATTCATGGCTACACCTTC	CASSLAGQGKIHGYTF
TRBV4-3	16	-	TRBJ2-1	-	TGCGCCAGCAGCCAAGATACAGGAGGGCCACACAATGAGCAGTTCTTC	CASSQDTGGPHNEQFF
TRBV29-1	16	-	TRBJ2-6	-	TGCAGCGTTGAAAGACAGTCCGGGGACGGGGCCAACGTCCTGACTTTC	CSVERQSGDGANVLTF